This paragraph covers one T cell receptor beta chain sequence. The antigen is not known. This record comes from a study of blood T cells in healthy people across ages. General study results and limits: Investigators viewed diversity estimates from one million T cells as underestimates, the study reported. Possibly confounding the expanded clonotype changes was the fact that donor CMV status was unknown.

Ranging in age from roughly 6 to 90, the donors were healthy Caucasian individuals from Russia. The authors ran a second PCR of 7 to 11 cycles using a sample-barcoded 5' primer and a J-beta primer mix. MiXCR, applied by TCRdb to the 5' RACE reads, yields one record per CDR3 protein. The repertoire holds about 760,000 distinct CDR3 sequences, approximately 53% seen once, with around a quarter in the top ten. V lost 5 bases to trimming and J lost 9 bases, with 17 bases between them. This CDR3 is built from 15 residues. Germline V lookup: CDR1 SGHTA, CDR2 FQGNSA. V and J are TRBV7-2 and TRBJ1-6, with D tentatively TRBD1 (5 bases). The receptor was isolated from a man between 35 and 55 years old in good health. The specimen was blood. The CDR3 loop reads CASSLQWGTGSPLHF. DNA for the CDR3: TGTGCCAGCAGCCTCCAATGGGGGACTGGTTCACCCCTCCACTTT.